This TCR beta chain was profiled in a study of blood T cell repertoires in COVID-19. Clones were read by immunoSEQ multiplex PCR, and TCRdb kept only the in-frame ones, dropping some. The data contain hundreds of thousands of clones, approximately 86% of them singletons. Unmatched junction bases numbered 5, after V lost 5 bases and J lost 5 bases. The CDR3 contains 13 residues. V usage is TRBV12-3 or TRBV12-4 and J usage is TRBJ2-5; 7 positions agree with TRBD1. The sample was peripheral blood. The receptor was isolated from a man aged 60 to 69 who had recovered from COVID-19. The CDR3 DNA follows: TGTGCCAGCAGTAGGACAGGTTGGGAGACCCAGTACTTC. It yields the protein CASSRTGWETQYF.